These T cell receptor beta chains were read from a single sample in a study of T cells in Graves' hyperthyroidism and ophthalmopathy. TCRdb used MiXCR to reprocess the multiplex PCR reads, holding one entry per CDR3 protein. The data contain 650,000 to 700,000 distinct CDR3 sequences, approximately 15% of them singletons. Sequencing was performed on blood. These receptors all come from a man aged 45 to 65 with Graves' hyperthyroidism. Both conserved end residues are trimmed from each CDR3. Each record gives: CDR3 protein, J gene, V gene.

CDR3: ASSPLGDSNQPQH; J: TRBJ1-5; V: TRBV28
CDR3: ASRTSGRAYNEQF; J: TRBJ2-1; V: TRBV28
CDR3: AISESGTPYEQY; J: TRBJ2-7; V: TRBV10-3
CDR3: SARSIYYSYEQY; J: TRBJ2-7; V: TRBV20-1
CDR3: AWSEDTNTEAF; J: TRBJ1-1; V: TRBV30
CDR3: ASSSQGGEQF; J: TRBJ2-1; V: TRBV7-3
CDR3: ASSPQSSNQPQH; J: TRBJ1-5; V: TRBV12-3/TRBV12-4
CDR3: ASSQVAGVITEAF; J: TRBJ1-1; V: TRBV4-3
CDR3: ASSSLAVEQF; J: TRBJ2-1; V: TRBV11-2
CDR3: ASSLVPVDTGELF; J: TRBJ2-2; V: TRBV7-6
CDR3: AISNNREQETQY; J: TRBJ2-5; V: TRBV10-3
CDR3: ASSYTGQGATDTQY; J: TRBJ2-3; V: TRBV6-5
CDR3: ASSVVSSGSYNEQF; J: TRBJ2-1; V: TRBV9
CDR3: ASSPNWNEQF; J: TRBJ2-1; V: TRBV18
CDR3: ASSLGGTSGVYEQY; J: TRBJ2-7; V: TRBV7-2
CDR3: ATSPYSGSYNEQF; J: TRBJ2-1; V: TRBV28
CDR3: ASSTWDGHNEQF; J: TRBJ2-1; V: TRBV19
CDR3: ASSLNRGGNYGYT; J: TRBJ1-2; V: TRBV19
CDR3: ASLGTSGYNEQF; J: TRBJ2-1; V: TRBV28
CDR3: ASSLAGLANHEQF; J: TRBJ2-1; V: TRBV7-9
CDR3: ASSYSIISSYNEQF; J: TRBJ2-1; V: TRBV6-6
CDR3: ATSDPGLAGLSSYNEQF; J: TRBJ2-1; V: TRBV24-1
CDR3: ASSLVLSAPNYGYT; J: TRBJ1-2; V: TRBV7-8
CDR3: ASSLGGLRTEAF; J: TRBJ1-1; V: TRBV5-1
CDR3: ASSFWMSGSSYEQY; J: TRBJ2-7; V: TRBV28
CDR3: ASSLGTGKGNQPQH; J: TRBJ1-5; V: TRBV28
CDR3: AISDLLGQAASNQPQH; J: TRBJ1-5; V: TRBV10-3
CDR3: ASSPGLAGGSKNIQY; J: TRBJ2-4; V: TRBV11-2
CDR3: ASRTSGIYEQY; J: TRBJ2-7; V: TRBV6-1
CDR3: ASNRLAGERNEQF; J: TRBJ2-1; V: TRBV6-2/TRBV6-3
CDR3: ASSQEVGGTWYGYT; J: TRBJ1-2; V: TRBV4-1
CDR3: SARGQTYNEQF; J: TRBJ2-1; V: TRBV29-1
CDR3: ASTQIEGYGYT; J: TRBJ1-2; V: TRBV19
CDR3: ASSQGQGALNEQF; J: TRBJ2-1; V: TRBV14
CDR3: ASSPGQGVGWELF; J: TRBJ2-2; V: TRBV7-3
CDR3: SAETIDNYGYT; J: TRBJ1-2; V: TRBV29-1
CDR3: ATGGRDTNQPQH; J: TRBJ1-5; V: TRBV24-1
CDR3: SVGGGTSGNPYNEQF; J: TRBJ2-1; V: TRBV29-1
CDR3: ASSLSGGNTEAF; J: TRBJ1-1; V: TRBV7-9
CDR3: SLYGGMSTDTQY; J: TRBJ2-3; V: TRBV20-1
CDR3: ASSHRLAGETQY; J: TRBJ2-5; V: TRBV4-3
CDR3: ASSPPSGGPNSYEQY; J: TRBJ2-7; V: TRBV18
CDR3: ASSLEARGVYNEQF; J: TRBJ2-1; V: TRBV5-1
CDR3: SASGPNTDTQY; J: TRBJ2-3; V: TRBV20-1
CDR3: ATSLAGERNEQF; J: TRBJ2-1; V: TRBV12-3/TRBV12-4